Listed below are T cell receptor beta chains from one sample, sequenced in a study of blood T cell repertoires in COVID-19. Sequenced by immunoSEQ multiplex PCR; TCRdb stores in-frame clones only, minus some. The sample has about 170,000 clones; around nine tenths are singletons. The sample taken for sequencing was peripheral blood. All receptors derive from a man in his fifties or sixties who had recovered from COVID-19. The CDR3 runs from the conserved cysteine through the conserved F or W. D genes are given only for firm matches. A clone size is listed for some rows: how often the clone was seen (once, few, many), or a class if it is expanded.

clone size	V gene	D gene	J gene	CDR3 DNA	CDR3 protein
.	TRBV6-5	.	TRBJ2-2	TGTGCCAGCAGCGGTTTGGTTGCAACCGGGGAGCTGTTTTTT	CASSGLVATGELFF
.	TRBV5-1	.	TRBJ1-2	TGCGCCAGCAGCTTGGAACTTGCGGCTAACTATGGCTACACCTTC	CASSLELAANYGYTF
.	TRBV24-1	TRBD2	TRBJ2-2	TGTGCCTCGGAACCGGGAGGATTCACCGGGGAGCTGTTTTTT	CASEPGGFTGELFF
.	TRBV28	TRBD2	TRBJ2-7	TGTGCCAGCAGTTCCCCGGGTAGCGGGGGATACGAGCAGTACTTC	CASSSPGSGGYEQYF
once	TRBV5-1	.	TRBJ2-3	TGCGCCAGCAGCCAAGGACTACCCACAGATACGCAGTATTTT	CASSQGLPTDTQYF
.	TRBV7-3	TRBD1	TRBJ1-1	TGTGCCAGCAGTCCCGGGGGACAGGGCCACACTGAAGCTTTCTTT	CASSPGGQGHTEAFF
.	TRBV5-1	.	TRBJ1-2	TGCGCCAGCAGTTTACCCCTACAGGGAGTTGAAGGCTACACCTTC	CASSLPLQGVEGYTF
once	TRBV7-6	TRBD2	TRBJ2-7	TGTGCCAGCAGCTTGCGGGGCGGGGGGTCCTACGAGCAGTACTTC	CASSLRGGGSYEQYF
few	TRBV5-4	TRBD1	TRBJ2-6	TGTGCCAGCAGCCGGGACAGGGGGGCCAACGTCCTGACTTTC	CASSRDRGANVLTF
.	TRBV10-2	TRBD1	TRBJ1-3	TGCGCCAGCAGTGAGAACAACAGGGGGCACGGAGGAAACACCATATATTTT	CASSENNRGHGGNTIYF
.	TRBV7-6	TRBD2	TRBJ2-5	TGTGCCAGCAGCTTAGCTAGCGGGGGATGGGAGACCCAGTACTTC	CASSLASGGWETQYF
.	TRBV7-2	.	TRBJ2-7	TGTGCCAGCAGCCCGAGCCAGGGCTCCTACGAGCAGTACTTC	CASSPSQGSYEQYF
.	TRBV5-6	.	TRBJ1-1	TGTGCCAGCAGCTTGACAGGGAGGGATACTGAAGCTTTCTTT	CASSLTGRDTEAFF
.	TRBV5-6	TRBD1	TRBJ2-2	TGTGCCAGCAGCTTCCCAACAGGGGACCCCGGGGAGCTGTTTTTT	CASSFPTGDPGELFF
.	TRBV30	TRBD1	TRBJ2-2	TGTGCCTGGAGTGCGGGACAGCCGAACACCGGGGAGCTGTTTTTT	CAWSAGQPNTGELFF
.	TRBV6-5	.	TRBJ1-1	TGTGCCAGCACCCCTGGGGGGAAGAACACTGAAGCTTTCTTT	CASTPGGKNTEAFF
.	TRBV28	.	TRBJ1-3	TGTGCCAGCAGTTACAGGGAACCCGGAAACACCATATATTTT	CASSYREPGNTIYF
once	TRBV5-1	TRBD2	TRBJ2-2	TGCGCCAGCAGCTTGAGGCTAGCGGGCGAGAACACCGGGGAGCTGTTTTTT	CASSLRLAGENTGELFF
.	TRBV6-2/TRBV6-3	TRBD1	TRBJ1-5	TGTGCCAGCAGTTACCCGACAGGGGGGAATCAGCCCCAGCATTTT	CASSYPTGGNQPQHF
.	TRBV30	.	TRBJ2-7	TGTGCCTGGAGTGGGGACAATTCCTACGAGCAGTACTTC	CAWSGDNSYEQYF
.	TRBV12-3/TRBV12-4	.	TRBJ2-7	TGTGCCAGCAGTTTTGGTGCTTACGGGCAGTACTTC	CASSFGAYGQYF
.	TRBV7-2	.	TRBJ2-7	TGTGCCAGCAGCTTAAGTGCGGGACAGCCCCACGAGCAGTACTTC	CASSLSAGQPHEQYF
.	TRBV7-2	TRBD2	TRBJ2-2	TGTGCCAGCAGCTCTTCAGCGGGAGCGAACACCGGGGAGCTGTTTTTT	CASSSSAGANTGELFF
.	TRBV5-1	TRBD1	TRBJ1-4	TGCGCCAGCAGCCAAGGGGGCGTAGCCGAAAAACTGTTTTTT	CASSQGGVAEKLFF
few	TRBV9	.	TRBJ1-3	TGTGCCAGCAGCAATCAGATTTCCACCACCATATATTTT	CASSNQISTTIYF